The 18 T cell receptor beta chains listed next were all sequenced from one sample in a study of regulatory T cells in long-lasting Graves disease. For TCR beta, libraries came from iRepertoire HTBI primers and Arm-PCR of CDR3 regions. TCRdb fed the multiplex PCR reads into MiXCR, producing one record per CDR3 protein. The sample includes approximately 290,000 distinct CDR3 sequences, roughly a fifth of them seen just once. Time point given: persistent/refractory GD, antithyroid drugs over 5 years with positive TRAb. RNA from PBMCs was the source of the TCR library. Sequencing used peripheral blood mononuclear cells (PBMCs), obtained when the disease was refractory, from a patient treated with antithyroid drugs. These receptors all come from a female donor with Graves disease.

This rearrangement joins TRBV30 to TRBJ1-2, with D unclear. This CDR3 spans 13 amino acids. Looked up from germline, CDR1 is GTSNPN and CDR2 is SVGIG (reference sequence). V was shortened by 0 bases and J by 2 bases, with 7 bases between the two germline ends. CDR3 nucleotides: TGTGCCTGGAGTGTAGAGGGAAACTATGGCTACACCTTC. Encoded protein: CAWSVEGNYGYTF.

The sample holds one count of this clonotype. The V gene is TRBV19, the J gene TRBJ2-2; weak D call: TRBD1 (7 bases). This CDR3 has 16 residues. V was clipped by 3 bases and J by 0 bases, with 11 bases between them. Germline CDR1 is LNHDA and CDR2 is SQIVND (reference sequence). The CDR3 region has the DNA TGTGCCAGTAGTATTCAGGGGGGCCCGAACACCGGGGAGCTGTTTTTT. Translation: CASSIQGGPNTGELFF.

As regards this clonotype: Because it lacks the conserved phenylalanine or tryptophan at the end, this CDR3 is likely a read error. The genes are TRBV11-3 and TRBJ2-5; tentatively, D is TRBD1 or TRBD2 (5 bases each). The V and J ends lost 5 bases and 3 bases respectively, with 10 bases between them. The germline V gene encodes CDR1 SGHNT and CDR2 YENEEA. This CDR3 has 13 amino acids. The CDR3 DNA is TGTGCCAGCAGCACAGGACTCGAAGAGACCCAGTACCTC. Protein: CASSTGLEETQYL.

The rearrangement joins TRBV11-2 to TRBJ2-3; D not resolved. V lost 0 bases and J 7 bases, leaving 2 bases between the germline ends. CDR1 and CDR2 from the germline V gene are SGHAT and FQNNGV. The CDR3 has 11 amino acids. CDR3 in amino acids: CASSLEYTQYF. CDR3 coding DNA: TGTGCCAGCAGCTTAGAATATACGCAGTATTTT.

This clonotype was seen more than once but under ten times. V usage is TRBV12-3 or TRBV12-4 and J usage is TRBJ2-7; TRBD2 agrees at 7 bases. The ends lost 4 bases at V and 2 bases at J; junction bases unmatched: 17. The CDR3 totals 18 residues. CDR3 in DNA: TGTGCCAGCAGTTCCGAACGGGGAACTAGCGTCCTCCCCTACGAGCAGTACTTC. It specifies CASSSERGTSVLPYEQYF.

This clonotype occurred a few times. This chain connects TRBV5-1 to TRBJ1-4; perhaps TRBD1 as D (6 bases). Germline lookup yields CDR1 SGHRS and CDR2 YFSETQ. Trimming cost V 0 bases and J 7 bases, with 7 bases left between them. The CDR3 consists of 13 residues. The CDR3 DNA reads as TGCGCCAGCAGCTTGGTCAGGGGTGAAAAACTGTTTTTT. Protein product: CASSLVRGEKLFF.

In this sample, this clonotype turned up a few times. V usage is TRBV4-3 and J usage is TRBJ1-2; a possible D gene is TRBD1 (5 bases). CDR1 is LGHNA and CDR2 is YSLEER in the germline V gene. Between the trimmed V and J ends, which lost 1 base and 4 bases, there was a span of 13 bases. This CDR3 has 15 residues. The CDR3 sequence is CASSQAPGKSYGYTF. CDR3 in DNA: TGCGCCAGCAGCCAAGCCCCAGGGAAGAGCTATGGCTACACCTTC.

V usage is TRBV29-1 and J usage is TRBJ2-7, with 10 bases identical to TRBD2. Germline assignment: CDR1 SQVTM and CDR2 ANQGSEA. The CDR3 length is 16 residues. Trimming at V came to 7 bases and at J to 0 bases, leaving 12 bases not matched to a gene. CDR3 residues: CSASSTLAGVSYEQYF. The CDR3 bases are TGCAGCGCATCATCCACGCTAGCGGGGGTCTCCTACGAGCAGTACTTC.

At least ten counts were recorded for this clonotype. The chain links TRBV6-2 or TRBV6-3 to TRBJ2-5; the D is unclear. Germline-derived CDR1 and CDR2 are MNHEY and SVGEGT. V lost 5 bases and J 5 bases, leaving 15 bases between the germline ends. This CDR3 region has 14 residues. CDR3 residues: CASSETWVTETQYF. CDR3 bases: TGTGCCAGCAGTGAAACCTGGGTCACGGAGACCCAGTACTTC.

This clonotype was counted at least ten times. The chain combines TRBV6-5 with TRBJ1-1; 7 bases match TRBD1. Germline V gene data show CDR1 as MNHEY and CDR2 as SVGAGI. After removal of 4 bases from V and 0 bases from J, the junction contained 8 bases not matched to a gene. CDR3 length: 16 amino acids. The CDR3 bases are TGTGCCAGCAGTTCCCTCGGGACAGCTATGAACACTGAAGCTTTCTTT. Encoded protein: CASSSLGTAMNTEAFF.

The V gene is TRBV25-1, the J gene TRBJ1-2, with D possibly matching TRBD1 (5 bases). The CDR3 is 13 amino acids. The germline V gene has CDR1 MGHDK and CDR2 SYGVNS. Trimming removed 4 bases at V and 7 bases at J, with 13 bases between. The CDR3 spells CASSVGLGGGYTF. The CDR3 DNA reads as TGTGCCAGCAGTGTAGGGCTTGGGGGTGGCTACACCTTC.

This clonotype was found many times. The V and J genes are TRBV3-1 and TRBJ2-5; 7 positions agree with TRBD2. The V gene's germline CDR1 is LGHDT and CDR2 YNNKEL (reference sequence). The CDR3 totals 18 residues. V shed 0 bases, J shed 0 bases, and the junction held 10 bases outside the gene matches. The DNA of the CDR3 is TGTGCCAGCAGCCAAGAACCCGTTCTAGCGGCTCACCAAGAGACCCAGTACTTC. This translates into CASSQEPVLAAHQETQYF.

This clonotype was observed many times. V is TRBV11-2 and J is TRBJ2-5; no clear D gene. The CDR3 totals 13 residues. Germline CDR1 reads SGHAT; CDR2 reads FQNNGV. V lost 0 bases, J lost 5 bases, and 7 bases lay in between. The CDR3 here is CASSLEGLETQYF. Here the CDR3 DNA reads TGTGCCAGCAGCTTAGAGGGGTTGGAGACCCAGTACTTC.

This clonotype was seen a few times. The chain links TRBV12-3 or TRBV12-4 to TRBJ1-1; D gene unclear. The ends were cut back, 6 bases at V and 10 bases at J, with 12 bases in the middle. The CDR3 covers 11 residues. Here the CDR3 DNA reads TGTGCCAGCAGGGGAGTACTTGGAGCTTTCTTT. Its translation is CASRGVLGAFF.

This clonotype has just a few counts. The rearrangement uses TRBV28 and TRBJ2-2; 7 bases agree with TRBD1. The V gene's germline CDR1 is MDHEN and CDR2 SYDVKM. With V trimmed by 3 bases and J by 1 base, 2 bases remained unmatched. This CDR3 has 15 residues. Here the CDR3 DNA reads TGTGCCAGCAGTTTTCAGGGGGTGAACACCGGGGAGCTGTTTTTT. Translated, it gives CASSFQGVNTGELFF.

This clonotype was observed many times. The J gene is TRBJ1-2, the V gene TRBV10-3; TRBD1 might be the D (5 bases). Between the trimmed V and J ends, which lost 3 bases and 2 bases, there was a span of 10 bases. The V gene's germline CDR1 is ENHRY and CDR2 SYGVKD. This CDR3 spans 14 amino acids. The CDR3, as DNA: TGTGCCATCAGTGACCGAACAGGAAACTATGGCTACACCTTC. Its protein product is CAISDRTGNYGYTF.

The CDR3 DNA reads as TGTGCCAGCAGCCCCGCAGGGGGTGTCGGCAATCAGCCCCAGCATTTT. Translation: CASSPAGGVGNQPQHF. This chain uses TRBV7-2 with TRBJ1-5, with TRBD1 identical over 7 bases. J lost 2 bases, V lost 5 bases, and 9 bases had no gene match. The CDR3 runs to 16 residues. CDR1 and CDR2 (germline): SGHTA, FQGNSA.

This clonotype was picked up many times. The CDR3 sequence: CASRGTSYGNEQFF. The CDR3 coding sequence is TGTGCCAGTCGTGGGACTAGCTATGGGAATGAGCAGTTCTTC. The V and J genes are TRBV6-1 and TRBJ2-1; 9 bases match TRBD2. J gave up 7 bases and V 9 bases, and 10 bases lay outside the gene matches. The V gene's germline CDR1 is MNHNS and CDR2 SASEGT. The CDR3 extends over 14 amino acids.